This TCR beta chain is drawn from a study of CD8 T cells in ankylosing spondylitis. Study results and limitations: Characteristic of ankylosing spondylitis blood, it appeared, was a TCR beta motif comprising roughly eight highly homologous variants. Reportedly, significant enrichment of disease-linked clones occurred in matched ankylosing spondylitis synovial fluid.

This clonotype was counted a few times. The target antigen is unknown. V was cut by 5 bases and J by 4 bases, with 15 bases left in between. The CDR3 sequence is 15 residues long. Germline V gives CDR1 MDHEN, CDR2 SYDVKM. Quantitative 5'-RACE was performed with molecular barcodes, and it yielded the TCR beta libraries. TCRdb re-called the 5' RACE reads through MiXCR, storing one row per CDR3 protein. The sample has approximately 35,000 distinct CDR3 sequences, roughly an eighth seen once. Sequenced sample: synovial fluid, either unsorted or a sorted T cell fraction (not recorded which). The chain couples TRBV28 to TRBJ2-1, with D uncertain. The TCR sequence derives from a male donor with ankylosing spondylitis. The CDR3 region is CASSRQFFPYNEQFF. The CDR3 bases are TGTGCCAGCAGTCGTCAGTTTTTCCCATACAATGAGCAGTTCTTC. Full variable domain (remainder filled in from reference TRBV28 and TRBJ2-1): DVKVTQSSRYLVKRTGEKVFLECVQDMDHENMFWYRQDPGLGLRLIYFSYDVKMKEKGDIPEGYSVSREKKERFSLILESASTNQTSMYLCASSRQFFPYNEQFFGPGTRLTVL.